These 12 T cell receptor beta chains originate from one sample sequenced in a study of blood T cells in healthy people across ages. A sample-barcoded 5' primer and a J-beta primer mix were used in a second PCR of about 7 to 12 cycles. Via MiXCR, TCRdb re-called the 5' RACE reads, giving one row per CDR3 protein. The sample shows over 300,000 distinct CDR3 sequences, 45% to 60% of them seen only once. The source material was blood. The receptors come from a man aged 55-75 years in good health.

The table lists this clonotype with a few counts. The chain links TRBV10-3 to TRBJ2-1, with 8 bases aligning to TRBD2. V shed 3 bases and J 5 bases; nucleotides not matched to a gene: 9. CDR3 size: 16 residues. The V gene's germline CDR1 is ENHRY and CDR2 SYGVKD. CDR3 residues: CAISDPAAGANNEQFF. In nucleotides, the CDR3 is TGTGCCATCAGTGACCCAGCAGCGGGGGCCAACAATGAGCAGTTCTTC.

The chain's CDR3 is CASSLRQGNQPQHF. CDR3 in DNA: TGTGCCAGCAGTTTACGACAGGGCAATCAGCCCCAGCATTTT. The chain is built from TRBV27 and TRBJ1-5; tentatively, D is TRBD1 (6 bases). V was clipped by 2 bases and J by 2 bases, with 7 bases between them. Per the germline V gene, CDR1 is MNHEY and CDR2 is SMNVEV (reference sequence). The CDR3 is 14 residues long.

This clonotype has ten or more counts. This rearrangement joins TRBV6-5 to TRBJ2-5; TRBD2 is a possible D gene (6 bases). This CDR3 is 11 amino acids long. Germline CDR1 and CDR2: MNHEY and SVGAGI. V was clipped by 8 bases and J by 7 bases, with 11 bases between them. The CDR3 DNA is TGTGCCAGCTCGGCCGGGGGGACCCAGTACTTC. This sequence encodes CASSAGGTQYF.

The chain joins TRBV3-1 to TRBJ1-2; the D is unclear. Germline CDR1 LGHDT, CDR2 YNNKEL (reference sequence). This CDR3 is 16 amino acids long. Trimming took 2 bases from V and 4 from J, leaving 17 bases between them. The CDR3 DNA follows: TGTGCCAGCAGCCAACAACGACGTCCCTATCTCTATGGCTACACCTTC. As protein: CASSQQRRPYLYGYTF. The full variable domain, its missing parts supplied by reference TRBV3-1 and TRBJ1-2, is DTAVSQTPKYLVTQMGNDKSIKCEQNLGHDTMYWYKQDSKKFLKIMFSYNNKELIINETVPNRFSPKSPDKAHLNLHINSLELGDSAVYFCASSQQRRPYLYGYTFGSGTRLTVV.

The chain is built from TRBV12-3 or TRBV12-4 and TRBJ2-2, with 13 bases lining up with TRBD2. The length of the CDR3 is 17 residues. The junction had 6 bases not matched to a gene; V was cut back by 6 bases and J by 2 bases. The CDR3 loop reads CASRQGLAGVNTGELFF. CDR3 sequence (DNA): TGTGCCAGCAGACAAGGACTAGCGGGGGTTAACACCGGGGAGCTGTTTTTT.

The chain combines TRBV20-1 with TRBJ2-1, with no clear D. Germline CDR1 and CDR2: DFQATT and SNEGSKA (reference sequence). The CDR3 totals 13 residues. The ends were cut back, 5 bases at V and 7 bases at J, with 15 bases in the middle. The CDR3, as DNA: TGCAGTGCTCCCTCCAGGACGGTTAATGAGCAGTTCTTC. As protein: CSAPSRTVNEQFF.

The chain joins TRBV14 to TRBJ2-1; D is undetermined. CDR3 length equals 16 residues. Trimming left V 1 base short and J 2 bases short, with 12 bases between. The V gene's germline CDR1 is SGHDN and CDR2 FVKESK. The DNA for the CDR3 is TGTGCCAGCAGCCAAGCGCGTGTAGGGACCTACAATGAGCAGTTCTTC. Its protein product is CASSQARVGTYNEQFF.

This chain joins TRBV7-2 and TRBJ2-7, with 9 bases that match TRBD1. The germline V gene has CDR1 SGHTA and CDR2 FQGNSA. This CDR3 spans 14 amino acids. J lost 6 bases, V lost 5 bases, and 8 bases had no gene match. CDR3 in DNA: TGTGCCAGCAGCCAAGCGGGACAGGGTTTCGAGCAGTACTTC. This translates into CASSQAGQGFEQYF.

This chain's CDR3 is CASSRIGTSGPDNEQFF. For the CDR3, the DNA is TGCGCCAGCAGCCGGATCGGGACTAGCGGGCCTGACAATGAGCAGTTCTTC. The J gene is TRBJ2-1, the V gene TRBV5-1, with TRBD2 matching 12 bases. The CDR3 consists of 17 residues. V was clipped by 4 bases and J by 5 bases; unmatched bases: 10. The germline V gene has CDR1 SGHRS and CDR2 YFSETQ. The whole variable domain, filled in from reference TRBV5-1 and TRBJ2-1, reads KAGVTQTPRYLIKTRGQQVTLSCSPISGHRSVSWYQQTPGQGLQFLFEYFSETQRNKGNFPGRFSGRQFSNSRSEMNVSTLELGDSALYLCASSRIGTSGPDNEQFFGPGTRLTVL.

This clonotype was seen a handful of times. V usage is TRBV20-1 and J usage is TRBJ2-1; 10 bases fit TRBD2. Germline-derived CDR1 and CDR2 are DFQATT and SNEGSKA (reference sequence). This CDR3 region has 19 residues. The CDR3 sequence is CIPTGTKREGPGLGNEQFF. The CDR3 nucleotides are TGCATTCCCACGGGGACAAAGCGGGAGGGCCCTGGATTGGGCAATGAGCAGTTCTTC.

V usage is TRBV5-8 and J usage is TRBJ1-1; weak D call: TRBD1 (6 bases). CDR3 length: 15 residues. V lost 6 bases and J lost 1, with 16 bases in between. Per germline, CDR1 SGHTS and CDR2 YDEGEE. As DNA, the CDR3 is TGTGCCAGCAACTTAGGGGGACACCCGAACACTGAAGCTTTCTTT. This codes for CASNLGGHPNTEAFF.

The chain couples TRBV5-1 to TRBJ2-1; 11 bases fit TRBD2. The CDR3 covers 16 residues. In germline, CDR1 is SGHRS, CDR2 YFSETQ. After removal of 0 bases from V and 4 bases from J, the junction contained 3 bases not matched to a gene. CDR3 in amino acids: CASSLEASGGYNEQFF. In DNA form, the CDR3 reads TGCGCCAGCAGCTTGGAGGCTAGCGGGGGGTACAATGAGCAGTTCTTC. Supplemented by reference TRBV5-1 and TRBJ2-1, the full variable domain reads KAGVTQTPRYLIKTRGQQVTLSCSPISGHRSVSWYQQTPGQGLQFLFEYFSETQRNKGNFPGRFSGRQFSNSRSEMNVSTLELGDSALYLCASSLEASGGYNEQFFGPGTRLTVL.